This T cell receptor beta chain is from a study of T cells in Graves' hyperthyroidism and ophthalmopathy. The study, taken as a whole, reports: Blood held most thyroid clonotypes expanded above 0.001 frequency.

The CDR3 is 14 residues long. V lost 5 bases and J 5 bases, leaving 13 bases between the germline ends. Germline V gene data show CDR1 as DFQATT and CDR2 as SNEGSKA (reference sequence). Researchers amplified the TCR beta CDR3 regions from RNA transcripts. The HTBI primer set was used in a first-round RT-PCR of the TCR CDR3. One entry per CDR3 protein results from TCRdb running MiXCR on the multiplex PCR reads. The repertoire holds about 660,000 distinct CDR3 sequences, with roughly 45% as singletons. Uncontrolled infection, other autoimmune disease, pregnancy or lactation disqualified patients from enrolment. Concerning this clonotype: No antigen is known for it.

The chain combines TRBV20-1 with TRBJ1-6; D ambiguous. This TCR was recovered from an adult man with Graves' disease, either hyperthyroidism or ophthalmopathy (not recorded which). Source material: peripheral blood or thyroid tissue (not recorded which). CDR3 loop: CSAELGIDNSPLHF. The DNA of the CDR3 is TGCAGTGCTGAATTGGGGATCGATAATTCACCCCTCCACTTT.